These 28 T cell receptor beta chains came from one sample sequenced in a study of radiotherapy plus CTLA-4 blockade in lung cancer. Sequenced by immunoSEQ multiplex PCR; TCRdb stores in-frame clones only, minus some. The sample gives 55,000 to 80,000 clones, roughly 75% of which show up once; more than 7% is in the top ten. Sequenced material: peripheral blood, taken from a patient treated with radiotherapy plus ipilimumab. The receptors come from a human donor with non-small cell lung cancer who had a complete response to radiotherapy plus ipilimumab.

The chain recombines TRBV27 with TRBJ1-2; unclear D gene. The germline V gene has CDR1 MNHEY and CDR2 SMNVEV (reference sequence). The CDR3 has 14 amino acids. V gave up 4 bases and J gave up 5 bases, with 14 bases separating them. CDR3 sequence: CASSYGVGVYGYTF. The CDR3 nucleotides read TGTGCCAGCAGTTATGGGGTTGGAGTATATGGCTACACCTTC.

The chain joins TRBV28 to TRBJ1-5; the D gene is possibly TRBD1 (5 bases). The CDR3 extends over 14 amino acids. Trimming took 5 bases from V and 7 from J, leaving 15 bases between them. Germline loops: CDR1 MDHEN, CDR2 SYDVKM. The CDR3 loop reads CASSGTGLEQPQHF. In DNA, the CDR3 is TGTGCCAGCAGTGGGACGGGTCTTGAACAGCCCCAGCATTTT. The whole variable domain, filled in from reference TRBV28 and TRBJ1-5, reads DVKVTQSSRYLVKRTGEKVFLECVQDMDHENMFWYRQDPGLGLRLIYFSYDVKMKEKGDIPEGYSVSREKKERFSLILESASTNQTSMYLCASSGTGLEQPQHFGDGTRLSIL.

This clone turned up a few times. This chain links TRBV7-2 with TRBJ2-7; 10 positions match TRBD1. The germline CDR1 and CDR2 sequences are SGHTA and FQGNSA. The CDR3 spans 13 residues. Trimming cost V 5 bases and J 6 bases; bases outside gene matches: 4. The CDR3 here is CASSPTGGGEQYV. In DNA, the CDR3 is TGTGCCAGCAGCCCGACAGGGGGCGGCGAGCAGTACGTC.

The chain uses TRBV7-9 and TRBJ1-2; 7 bases match TRBD1. CDR1 is SEHNR, CDR2 FQNEAQ, per germline (reference sequence). V dropped 4 bases and J dropped 3; count of bases not matched to a gene: 5. The CDR3 extends over 14 amino acids. CDR3 sequence (DNA): TGTGCCAGCAGCTCCAGGGGGTTCGACTATGGCTACACCTTC. Protein sequence: CASSSRGFDYGYTF.

V and J are TRBV7-8 and TRBJ1-4; D perhaps matches TRBD1 (6 bases). The CDR3 loop spans 16 amino acids. Between the trimmed V and J ends, which lost 5 bases and 4 bases, there was a span of 17 bases. In germline, CDR1 is SGHVS, CDR2 FQNEAQ. CDR3 sequence: CASSPGQGGYNEKLFF. Here the CDR3 DNA reads TGTGCCAGCAGCCCTGGACAAGGGGGTTATAATGAAAAACTGTTTTTT.

The CDR3 sequence: CASRLWAGANYGYTF. The CDR3 DNA follows: TGTGCCAGTAGACTTTGGGCAGGAGCTAACTATGGCTACACCTTC. The chain couples TRBV19 to TRBJ1-2, with D unresolved. The V gene lost 6 bases and the J gene lost 0 bases, with 14 bases spanning the gap. The germline gives CDR1 LNHDA, CDR2 SQIVND (reference sequence). The CDR3 is 15 residues long.

The chain has TRBV30 and TRBJ2-7; 7 nucleotides align to TRBD2. V lost 4 bases and J lost 0; bases outside the gene matches: 6. Germline values: CDR1 GTSNPN, CDR2 SVGIG (reference sequence). The CDR3 extends over 14 amino acids. The CDR3 sequence: CAWTRGGSSYEQYV. CDR3 DNA: TGTGCCTGGACGCGCGGGGGTAGCTCCTACGAGCAGTACGTC.

This clone was counted only a few times. This sequence joins TRBV7-2 and TRBJ2-4, with 9 bases identical to TRBD1. This CDR3 is built from 15 residues. The germline V gene has CDR1 SGHTA and CDR2 FQGNSA. The J segment lost 9 bases and the V segment lost 5 bases, leaving 11 bases of the junction unmatched. Here the CDR3 reads CASSQPTGGAGIQYF. As DNA, the CDR3 is TGTGCCAGCAGCCAACCCACAGGGGGCGCGGGCATTCAGTACTTC.

The V call is TRBV19, the J call TRBJ1-5, with a tentative D call TRBD1 (6 bases). Trimming took 7 bases from V and 3 from J, leaving 16 bases between them. The CDR3 runs to 15 residues. Per germline, CDR1 LNHDA and CDR2 SQIVND (reference sequence). The CDR3 bases are TGTGCCAGTACGAACAGGGAGGGTTACAATCAGCCCCAGCATTTT. It specifies CASTNREGYNQPQHF.

This clone came up a few times. CDR3 DNA sequence: TGTGCCAGCTCACCGGGACAGGGTCCCTACGAGCAGTACTTC. It encodes CASSPGQGPYEQYF. The V and J genes are TRBV18 and TRBJ2-7, with 9 bases matching TRBD1. The CDR3 covers 14 residues. V gave up 3 bases and J gave up 2 bases; unmatched junction bases: 2. CDR1 and CDR2 (germline): KGHSH, LQKENI.

The genes are TRBV25-1 and TRBJ1-1; a weak D match, TRBD1 (5 bases). Trimming removed 6 bases at V and 0 bases at J, with 8 bases between. The CDR3 covers 13 residues. The germline V gene encodes CDR1 MGHDK and CDR2 SYGVNS. DNA of the CDR3: TGTGCCAGCAGGCAGGGTCTGAACACTGAAGCTTTCTTT. The encoded protein is CASRQGLNTEAFF.

The J gene is TRBJ2-5, the V gene TRBV7-9, with a possible D match to TRBD1 (5 bases). CDR1 and CDR2 from the germline V gene are SEHNR and FQNEAQ (reference sequence). CDR3 length: 15 residues. The V end was cut by 2 bases, the J end by 6 bases, with 16 bases between. The CDR3 nucleotides are TGTGCCAGCAGCTTACCCCCTCGAGCAGGGCAGACCCAGTACTTC. This sequence encodes CASSLPPRAGQTQYF. Full variable domain (remainder filled in from reference TRBV7-9 and TRBJ2-5): DTGVSQNPRHKITKRGQNVTFRCDPISEHNRLYWYRQTLGQGPEFLTYFQNEAQLEKSRLLSDRFSAERPKGSFSTLEIQRTEQGDSAMYLCASSLPPRAGQTQYFGPGTRLLVL.

The genes are TRBV18 and TRBJ2-3; D not certain. The CDR3 is made up of 14 amino acids. Trimming took 2 bases from V and 4 from J, leaving 10 bases between them. Germline assignment: CDR1 KGHSH and CDR2 LQKENI. This CDR3 reads CASSPVDGSDTQYF. CDR3 nucleotide sequence: TGTGCCAGCTCACCAGTGGACGGCTCAGATACGCAGTATTTT.

The rearrangement uses TRBV4-3 and TRBJ2-2; TRBD1 matches 11 bases. Germline V gene data show CDR1 as LGHNA and CDR2 as YSLEER. V was pared by 0 bases and J by 5 bases, with 2 bases of the junction left unmatched. The length of the CDR3 is 16 residues. Here the CDR3 reads CASSQEGTGGTGELFF. As DNA, the CDR3 is TGCGCCAGCAGCCAAGAAGGGACAGGGGGTACCGGGGAGCTGTTTTTT.

The chain's CDR3 is CASSLRTSGGAQDEQFF. The CDR3 DNA reads TGCGCCAGCAGCCTCCGGACTAGCGGGGGGGCTCAAGATGAGCAGTTCTTC. The chain joins TRBV4-1 to TRBJ2-1; 15 bases map to TRBD2. The J segment lost 8 bases and the V segment lost 4 bases, leaving 9 bases of the junction unmatched. From germline, CDR1 is MGHRA and CDR2 YSYEKL. This CDR3 contains 17 residues.

This chain joins TRBV11-2 and TRBJ2-7; 14 positions agree with TRBD2. Germline V gene sequence: CDR1 SGHAT, CDR2 FQNNGV. The V segment lost 0 bases and the J segment 4 bases; nucleotides outside the gene matches: 11. The CDR3 spans 19 residues. The CDR3, as DNA: TGTGCCAGCAGCTTAGATCCACCCTGGACTAGCGGGGGGTCTTACGAGCAGTACTTC. It yields the protein CASSLDPPWTSGGSYEQYF.

The rearrangement uses TRBV19 and TRBJ2-6; TRBD2 is a possible D gene (6 bases). Trimming shortened V by 7 bases and J by 0 bases, and 16 bases separated the two germline ends. The CDR3 length is 17 residues. The germline CDR1 and CDR2 sequences are LNHDA and SQIVND (reference sequence). The CDR3 loop is CASKEGGFNSGANVLTF. CDR3 nucleotides: TGTGCCAGTAAAGAGGGAGGCTTCAACTCTGGGGCCAACGTCCTGACTTTC.

The V and J genes are TRBV30 and TRBJ1-1, with TRBD1 as a possible D gene (5 bases). Trimming left V 0 bases short and J 6 bases short, with 20 bases between. The length of the CDR3 is 16 residues. Germline CDR1 and CDR2: GTSNPN and SVGIG (reference sequence). This CDR3 reads CAWSVRGASRRSEAFF. DNA for the CDR3: TGTGCCTGGAGTGTACGAGGGGCCTCGAGGAGGTCTGAAGCTTTCTTT.

The table lists this clone with a few counts. The rearrangement links TRBV11-3 to TRBJ2-5; D uncertain. The V gene lost 5 bases and the J gene lost 2 bases, with 12 bases spanning the gap. This CDR3 is 14 amino acids long. CDR1 SGHNT and CDR2 YENEEA come from the germline V gene. The CDR3 nucleotides read TGTGCCAGCAGCAGCCGGGCCTCACAAGAGACCCAGTACTTC. Translation gives CASSSRASQETQYF.

The sample holds a few counts of this clone. The J gene is TRBJ2-3, the V gene TRBV5-1; D unresolved. CDR1 is SGHRS, CDR2 YFSETQ, per germline. This CDR3 contains 12 residues. Between the trimmed V and J ends, which lost 0 bases and 6 bases, there was a span of 5 bases. The CDR3 DNA follows: TGCGCCAGCAGCTTGGTCAGGGATACGCAGTATTTT. Its protein is CASSLVRDTQYF.

As for this clone: Other DNA sequences of this sample code for an identical CDR3. The chain employs TRBV30 and TRBJ2-7; TRBD1 is a possible D gene (5 bases). Germline loops: CDR1 GTSNPN, CDR2 SVGIG (reference sequence). The CDR3 covers 14 residues. V was trimmed by 3 bases and J by 1 base, leaving 13 bases between them. This CDR3 is CAWSRDSLSYEQYF. The CDR3 nucleotides are TGTGCCTGGAGCCGAGACAGCCTTTCCTACGAGCAGTACTTC.

CDR3 loop: CASSLGGPDTQYF. CDR3 DNA: TGTGCCAGCAGCTTGGGAGGCCCAGATACGCAGTATTTT. V is TRBV7-2 and J is TRBJ2-3; TRBD2 might be the D (6 bases). Germline CDR1 is SGHTA and CDR2 is FQGNSA. CDR3 length: 13 residues. Trimming removed 3 bases at V and 4 bases at J, with 8 bases between. Combining the CDR3 with reference TRBV7-2 and TRBJ2-3 gives the whole variable domain GAGVSQSPSNKVTEKGKDVELRCDPISGHTALYWYRQSLGQGLEFLIYFQGNSAPDKSGLPSDRFSAERTGGSVSTLTIQRTQQEDSAVYLCASSLGGPDTQYFGPGTRLTVL.

This rearrangement joins TRBV19 to TRBJ1-2, with a possible D match to TRBD1 (5 bases). Deletions cut 7 bases from V and 2 bases from J, with 11 bases between. The germline gives CDR1 LNHDA, CDR2 SQIVND (reference sequence). The CDR3 contains 13 residues. The CDR3 bases are TGTGCCAGTAAAAGGGGAGGGAACTATGGCTACACCTTC. Protein: CASKRGGNYGYTF.

The J gene is TRBJ1-3, the V gene TRBV18; 7 nucleotides line up with TRBD1. Trimming at V came to 3 bases and at J to 3 bases, leaving 5 bases not matched to a gene. The V gene's germline CDR1 is KGHSH and CDR2 LQKENI. The CDR3 totals 15 residues. CDR3 amino acids: CASSPMGTDGNTIYF. DNA of the CDR3: TGTGCCAGCTCACCCATGGGGACAGATGGAAACACCATATATTTT.

The chain is built from TRBV10-3 and TRBJ2-7; 7 nucleotides line up with TRBD2. Germline CDR1 is ENHRY and CDR2 is SYGVKD. V lost 3 bases to trimming and J lost 7 bases; unmatched junction nucleotides: 9. The length of the CDR3 is 14 residues. CDR3 DNA: TGTGCCATCAGTGACCCCGCCATCGGGAGGGAGCAGTACGTC. Residues: CAISDPAIGREQYV.

This chain joins TRBV6-5 and TRBJ2-7, with a tentative D call TRBD1 (6 bases). The CDR3 consists of 13 residues. CDR1 MNHEY and CDR2 SVGAGI come from the germline V gene. Trimming pared 0 bases from V and 6 bases from J, leaving 9 bases between. CDR3 protein: CASSYSQGGEQYV. CDR3 bases: TGTGCCAGCAGTTACTCGCAAGGGGGCGAGCAGTACGTC.

The V and J genes are TRBV6-5 and TRBJ2-2; a possible D gene is TRBD2 (6 bases). The CDR3 has 15 amino acids. Germline CDR1 is MNHEY and CDR2 is SVGAGI. V was pared by 6 bases and J by 6 bases, with 17 bases between. The chain's CDR3 is CASRSGDPGAGELFF. The CDR3 DNA reads TGTGCCAGCAGATCGGGGGACCCCGGGGCCGGGGAGCTGTTTTTT.

This clone counts as medium-sized. V usage is TRBV7-2 and J usage is TRBJ1-2, with a possible D match to TRBD1 (5 bases). Germline lookup yields CDR1 SGHTA and CDR2 FQGNSA. This CDR3 contains 14 residues. V shed 3 bases and J shed 4 bases, with 12 bases lying between them. The DNA of the CDR3 is TGTGCCAGCAGCTTTAGTAGGGGTTCCTATGGCTACACCTTC. Residues: CASSFSRGSYGYTF.